A selection of T cell receptor beta chains follows, all from one sample in a study of T cell responses to AZD1222 COVID-19 vaccine. The protocol was immunoSEQ multiplex PCR, while the TCRdb copy is restricted to in-frame clones and leaves out a portion. Among around 140,000 clones, approximately 91% were seen once, and the ten largest hold more than 1%. The sample was peripheral blood, taken 28 days after the second AZD1222 dose. These receptor sequences come from an adult who received the AZD1222 COVID-19 vaccine. Each CDR3 is given with its conserved first and last residue. A D gene is named only where the DNA matches it firmly. Expanded clones are given a class, and other clones once, few, many or no size at all.

J gene: TRBJ2-7; clone size: once; V gene: TRBV7-9; D gene: NA; CDR3 DNA: TGTGCCAGCAGCTTAGATTCAGGGGTCTACGAGCAGTACTTC; CDR3 protein: CASSLDSGVYEQYF
J gene: TRBJ2-1; clone size: once; V gene: TRBV19; D gene: TRBD1; CDR3 DNA: TGTGCCAGTAGTACTAGCAGGGGGCCCTACAATGAGCAGTTCTTC; CDR3 protein: CASSTSRGPYNEQFF
J gene: TRBJ2-1; clone size: NA; V gene: TRBV4-1; D gene: TRBD2; CDR3 DNA: TGCGCCAGCAGCCAAGATCGCGGGGGGCCCTACAATGAGCAGTTCTTC; CDR3 protein: CASSQDRGGPYNEQFF
J gene: TRBJ2-7; clone size: NA; V gene: TRBV10-3; D gene: TRBD2; CDR3 DNA: TGTGCCATCACCTCAGCGGGAGGGGAAGAGCAGTACTTC; CDR3 protein: CAITSAGGEEQYF
J gene: TRBJ2-3; clone size: once; V gene: TRBV9; D gene: TRBD2; CDR3 DNA: TGTGCCAGCAGCGTTCAGAGAGCGGGAGGGACATCGACAGATACGCAGTATTTT; CDR3 protein: CASSVQRAGGTSTDTQYF
J gene: TRBJ2-7; clone size: NA; V gene: TRBV30; D gene: TRBD1; CDR3 DNA: TGTGCCTGGAGCCAGGGACAGGCCTACGAGCAGTACTTC; CDR3 protein: CAWSQGQAYEQYF
J gene: TRBJ1-5; clone size: NA; V gene: TRBV28; D gene: NA; CDR3 DNA: TGTGCCAGCAGTTCATCGACAGGTAGCAATCAGCCCCAGCATTTT; CDR3 protein: CASSSSTGSNQPQHF
J gene: TRBJ2-1; clone size: NA; V gene: TRBV6-4; D gene: NA; CDR3 DNA: TGTGCCAGCAGTGGGGGGGGCACCTCCAATGAGCAGTTCTTC; CDR3 protein: CASSGGGTSNEQFF
J gene: TRBJ2-7; clone size: NA; V gene: TRBV28; D gene: TRBD1; CDR3 DNA: TGTGCCAGCACCACCGGACAGGTTTTCTCCTACGAGCAGTACTTC; CDR3 protein: CASTTGQVFSYEQYF
J gene: TRBJ2-7; clone size: NA; V gene: TRBV2; D gene: NA; CDR3 DNA: TGTGCCAGCAGTGGTCAGGAATCCTACGAGCAGTACTTC; CDR3 protein: CASSGQESYEQYF
J gene: TRBJ1-2; clone size: NA; V gene: TRBV7-9; D gene: NA; CDR3 DNA: TGTGCCAGCAGCACCCCAGGGGAAGGTGGCTACACCTTC; CDR3 protein: CASSTPGEGGYTF
J gene: TRBJ1-5; clone size: NA; V gene: TRBV5-8; D gene: TRBD1; CDR3 DNA: TGTGCCAGCAGCCCGGGACAGTATAGCAATCAGCCCCAGCATTTT; CDR3 protein: CASSPGQYSNQPQHF
J gene: TRBJ2-7; clone size: NA; V gene: TRBV13; D gene: TRBD1; CDR3 DNA: TGTGCCAGCAGCCACAGGGGCTCCTACTACTACGAGCAGTACTTC; CDR3 protein: CASSHRGSYYYEQYF
J gene: TRBJ2-7; clone size: once; V gene: TRBV28; D gene: NA; CDR3 DNA: TGTGCCAGCAGCCCAACCGAGAGATCGGGGGCGCGGGAGAGATACGAGCAGTACTTC; CDR3 protein: CASSPTERSGARERYEQYF
J gene: TRBJ1-6; clone size: NA; V gene: TRBV27; D gene: NA; CDR3 DNA: TGTGCCAGCAGTTTAAACGCTAATTCACCCCTCCACTTT; CDR3 protein: CASSLNANSPLHF
J gene: TRBJ1-2; clone size: NA; V gene: TRBV5-1; D gene: TRBD1; CDR3 DNA: TGCGCCAGCAGCTTGGTGGGACAGGGGGCCCATGGCTACACCTTC; CDR3 protein: CASSLVGQGAHGYTF
J gene: TRBJ2-2; clone size: once; V gene: TRBV9; D gene: NA; CDR3 DNA: TGTGCCAGCAGCGTAAGGTCAGACTGGTCGGGGGAGCTGTTTTTT; CDR3 protein: CASSVRSDWSGELFF
J gene: TRBJ2-5; clone size: NA; V gene: TRBV24-1; D gene: NA; CDR3 DNA: TGTGCCACCAGTGATTTCCTAGCAGCCGAGACCCAGTACTTC; CDR3 protein: CATSDFLAAETQYF
J gene: TRBJ2-7; clone size: NA; V gene: TRBV14; D gene: NA; CDR3 DNA: TGTGCCAGCAGCCCTCAAGTTTACGAGCAGTACTTC; CDR3 protein: CASSPQVYEQYF
J gene: TRBJ1-1; clone size: once; V gene: TRBV5-4; D gene: NA; CDR3 DNA: TGTGCCAGCAGCTTGGTTCAGAGAGAAAACACTGAAGCTTTCTTT; CDR3 protein: CASSLVQRENTEAFF
J gene: TRBJ2-3; clone size: NA; V gene: TRBV5-1; D gene: NA; CDR3 DNA: TGCGCCAGCAGCTCGGTAGGACGGCAAGCGGGAGATACGCAGTATTTT; CDR3 protein: CASSSVGRQAGDTQYF
J gene: TRBJ1-6; clone size: NA; V gene: TRBV28; D gene: NA; CDR3 DNA: TGTGCCCTCCAGGGTTGGAACTCACCCCTCCACTTT; CDR3 protein: CALQGWNSPLHF
J gene: TRBJ1-5; clone size: NA; V gene: TRBV18; D gene: NA; CDR3 DNA: TGTGCCAGCTCACCACTCAGGGGTCAGCCCCAGCATTTT; CDR3 protein: CASSPLRGQPQHF